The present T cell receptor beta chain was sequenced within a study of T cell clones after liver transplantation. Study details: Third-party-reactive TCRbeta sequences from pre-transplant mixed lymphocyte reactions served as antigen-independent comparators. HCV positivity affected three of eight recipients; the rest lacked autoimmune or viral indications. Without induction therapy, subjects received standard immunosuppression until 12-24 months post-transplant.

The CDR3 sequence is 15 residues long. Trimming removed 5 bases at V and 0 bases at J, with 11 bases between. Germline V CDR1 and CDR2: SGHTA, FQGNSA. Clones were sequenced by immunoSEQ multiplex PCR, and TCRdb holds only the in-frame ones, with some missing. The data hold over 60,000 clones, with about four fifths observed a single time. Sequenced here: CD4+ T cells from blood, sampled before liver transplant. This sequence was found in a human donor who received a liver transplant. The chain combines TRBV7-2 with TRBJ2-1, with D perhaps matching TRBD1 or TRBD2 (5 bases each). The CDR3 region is CASSLLGVSYNEQFF. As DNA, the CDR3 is TGTGCCAGCAGCCTACTAGGGGTCTCCTACAATGAGCAGTTCTTC.